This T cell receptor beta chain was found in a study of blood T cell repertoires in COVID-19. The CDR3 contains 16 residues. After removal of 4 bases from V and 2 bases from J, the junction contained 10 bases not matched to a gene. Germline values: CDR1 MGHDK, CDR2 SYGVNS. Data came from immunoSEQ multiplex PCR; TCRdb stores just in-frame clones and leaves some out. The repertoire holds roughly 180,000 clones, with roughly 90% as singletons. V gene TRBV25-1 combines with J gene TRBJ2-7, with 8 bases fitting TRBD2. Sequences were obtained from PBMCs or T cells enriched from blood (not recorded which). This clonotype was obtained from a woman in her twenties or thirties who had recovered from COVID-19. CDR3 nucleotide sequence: TGTGCCAGCAGTGGCGGAAGCGGGGGAGAAACCTACGAGCAGTACTTC. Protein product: CASSGGSGGETYEQYF.